The TCR beta chain described here comes from a study of cytomegalovirus exposure and HLA in healthy donors. Worth noting for this clone: Antigen specificity is unknown.

CDR3 length: 17 amino acids. Germline V gene data show CDR1 as SGHVS and CDR2 as FQNEAQ. The V and J ends lost 3 bases and 6 bases, in that order; junction bases with no gene match: 11. Likely unrecorded immune exposures existed in these nominally healthy donors. Study-level findings and limits: One later analysis reportedly identified an Asian-associated ancestry cluster that showed fewer N-insertions than the roughly 600-donor mean. Reportedly, HLA-A and HLA-B alleles of most subjects were accurately predicted from TCR beta.

The PCR made use of 60 Vbeta and 13 Jbeta primers. Per the study methods: Some 10 million of around 85 million unique TCR beta chains were shared, per a later count. Data came from immunoSEQ multiplex PCR; TCRdb stores just in-frame clones and leaves some out. V, J and clone size reflect that table, while D and trimming were determined from the DNA. The table records around 75,000 clones, 70% to 80% of them present only once. This chain links TRBV7-8 with TRBJ2-1; 10 nucleotides match TRBD1. Sequencing was performed on PBMCs. This clonotype originated in a man in his forties in good health and CMV-seronegative. CDR3: CASSFWDRGKGSNEQFF. In DNA, the CDR3 is TGTGCCAGCAGCTTTTGGGACAGGGGAAAGGGTTCCAATGAGCAGTTCTTC.